Listed here are 18 T cell receptor beta chains from one sample, sequenced in a study of T cells in Graves' hyperthyroidism and ophthalmopathy. Regions amplified from RNA transcripts were the TCR beta CDR3 regions. The HTBI set primed first-round TCR CDR3 RT-PCR. TCRdb ran MiXCR on the multiplex PCR reads and lists one entry per CDR3 protein. The sample includes 500,000 to 600,000 distinct CDR3 sequences, approximately 44% of them seen just once. The specimen sequenced was peripheral blood or thyroid tissue (not recorded which). Receptors were obtained from a young woman with Graves' hyperthyroidism.

As regards this clonotype: Being one base from a much bigger clone, this may be a read error. The CDR3 sequence is CVSKGDTGELFF. The CDR3 DNA sequence: TGTGTCAGCAAAGGGGACACCGGGGAGCTGTTTTTT. This sequence joins TRBV4-2 and TRBJ2-2; maybe TRBD1 (5 bases). Germline-derived CDR1 and CDR2 are LGHNA and YNFKEQ. The CDR3 is made up of 12 amino acids.

In its sample, this clonotype was seen a few times. The chain employs TRBV5-1 and TRBJ2-7; TRBD2 matches at 16 bases. The V and J ends lost 0 bases and 0 bases, in that order; junction bases with no gene match: 3. The CDR3 totals 18 residues. CDR1 and CDR2 from the germline V gene are SGHRS and YFSETQ. CDR3 in DNA: TGCGCCAGCAGCTTGGGGGGACTAGCGGGAGGGAGCTCCTACGAGCAGTACTTC. Its translation: CASSLGGLAGGSSYEQYF. The full variable domain, rest sourced from reference TRBV5-1 and TRBJ2-7, is KAGVTQTPRYLIKTRGQQVTLSCSPISGHRSVSWYQQTPGQGLQFLFEYFSETQRNKGNFPGRFSGRQFSNSRSEMNVSTLELGDSALYLCASSLGGLAGGSSYEQYFGPGTRLTVT.

The genes are TRBV10-3 and TRBJ2-1, with TRBD2 matching 12 bases. The CDR3 is 15 residues long. CDR1 and CDR2 from the germline V gene are ENHRY and SYGVKD. The V segment lost 10 bases and the J segment 0 bases; nucleotides outside the gene matches: 4. CDR3 loop: CATLTSGSSYNEQFF. As DNA, the CDR3 is TGTGCCACCCTGACTAGCGGGAGCTCCTACAATGAGCAGTTCTTC.

This clonotype was seen ten or more times. The genes are TRBV20-1 and TRBJ1-1, with TRBD1 as a possible D gene (6 bases). This CDR3 is built from 13 residues. Germline values: CDR1 DFQATT, CDR2 SNEGSKA (reference sequence). Trimming cost V 6 bases and J 7 bases, with 18 bases left between them. The CDR3 here is CSAAGQGLYEAFF. The CDR3 region has the DNA TGCAGTGCAGCGGGCCAGGGGCTATATGAAGCTTTCTTT.

This sequence joins TRBV29-1 and TRBJ2-7; no clear D. The length of the CDR3 is 8 residues. The ends were cut back, 8 bases at V and 2 bases at J, with 1 base in the middle. The germline CDR1 and CDR2 sequences are SQVTM and ANQGSEA. CDR3 residues: CSPYEQYF. In nucleotides, the CDR3 is TGCAGCCCCTACGAGCAGTACTTC.

This clonotype was observed at least ten times. The chain couples TRBV5-1 to TRBJ2-7, with a tentative D call TRBD2 (6 bases). Trimming took 0 bases from V and 3 from J, leaving 10 bases between them. Germline CDR1 and CDR2: SGHRS and YFSETQ. This CDR3 region has 14 residues. CDR3 DNA sequence: TGCGCCAGCAGCTTGGGGTCGACTAGCTACGAGCAGTACTTC. Protein product: CASSLGSTSYEQYF.

This clonotype was counted ten times or more. V gene TRBV11-3 combines with J gene TRBJ1-2, with D hard to call. V gave up 6 bases and J gave up 0 bases, with 11 bases separating them. The CDR3 is 14 amino acids. Per the germline V gene, CDR1 is SGHNT and CDR2 is YENEEA. The CDR3 nucleotides read TGTGCCAGCAGGCCTCCCCCAGCTAACTATGGCTACACCTTC. This translates into CASRPPPANYGYTF. The full variable domain, completed using reference TRBV11-3 and TRBJ1-2, is EAGVVQSPRYKIIEKKQPVAFWCNPISGHNTLYWYLQNLGQGPELLIRYENEEAVDDSQLPKDRFSAERLKGVDSTLKIQPAELGDSAVYLCASRPPPANYGYTFGSGTRLTVV.

This clonotype was picked up many times. This rearrangement joins TRBV7-2 to TRBJ1-2, with 7 bases identical to TRBD1. J gave up 3 bases and V 2 bases, and 3 bases lay outside the gene matches. The CDR3 loop spans 14 amino acids. CDR1 is SGHTA and CDR2 is FQGNSA in the germline V gene. The CDR3 region is CASSLSGTDYGYTF. CDR3 sequence (DNA): TGTGCCAGCAGCTTAAGTGGGACAGACTATGGCTACACCTTC.

Many counts were recorded for this clonotype. The chain combines TRBV6-5 with TRBJ2-5, with D unclear. This CDR3 is 16 amino acids long. Germline assignment: CDR1 MNHEY and CDR2 SVGAGI. Trimming pared 4 bases from V and 1 base from J, leaving 16 bases between. The chain's CDR3 is CASSWTVQDSQETQYF. In nucleotides, the CDR3 is TGTGCCAGCAGTTGGACGGTGCAAGACTCCCAAGAGACCCAGTACTTC.

Note on this clonotype: An end of the junction does not agree with germline; a read error may underlie this. The V gene is TRBV10-1, the J gene TRBJ2-7, with TRBD2 matching 8 bases. The CDR3 length is 15 residues. Germline V gene sequence: CDR1 WNHNN, CDR2 SYGVQD (reference sequence). Here the CDR3 DNA reads TGTGCCAGCAGCCAAGGAGCGGGAGCTTCCTACGAGCAGTACTTC. Translated, it gives CASSQGAGASYEQYF.

The chain recombines TRBV24-1 with TRBJ1-2, with D perhaps TRBD1 (5 bases). This CDR3 has 16 amino acids. Germline values: CDR1 KGHDR, CDR2 SFDVKD. V dropped 7 bases and J dropped 6 bases, with 23 bases sitting between them. DNA for the CDR3: TGTGCCACCAGACCCGGGGACGGAGACGGAGAAAATGGCTACACCTTC. Its translation is CATRPGDGDGENGYTF.

This clonotype was seen a single time. The chain couples TRBV7-9 to TRBJ2-5, with D tentatively TRBD2 (5 bases). This CDR3 contains 14 residues. V lost 5 bases, J lost 4 bases, and 14 bases lay in between. Germline CDR1 is SEHNR and CDR2 is FQNEAQ (reference sequence). CDR3 sequence reads: CASSDPTSGETQYF. DNA of the CDR3: TGTGCCAGCAGCGACCCAACTAGTGGAGAGACCCAGTACTTC.

There are many counts of this clonotype. The rearrangement joins TRBV6-2 or TRBV6-3 to TRBJ2-7; weak D call: TRBD2 (6 bases). V was cut by 8 bases and J by 1 base, with 18 bases left in between. CDR1 and CDR2 (germline): MNHEY, SVGEGT. The CDR3 spans 15 residues. In nucleotides, the CDR3 is TGTGCCAGCGGAACACCCCATAGCGGTTCCTACGAGCAGTACTTC. Amino acid sequence: CASGTPHSGSYEQYF.

This clonotype was observed many times. The V call is TRBV7-9, the J call TRBJ1-2; D ambiguous. The germline V and J ends were trimmed by 6 bases and 5 bases, with 16 bases remaining between them. The CDR3 loop spans 14 amino acids. The germline gives CDR1 SEHNR, CDR2 FQNEAQ (reference sequence). The CDR3: CASSSPGRTYGYTF. In DNA, the CDR3 is TGTGCCAGCAGTTCACCCGGCAGGACTTATGGCTACACCTTC.

V usage is TRBV2 and J usage is TRBJ2-7; a weak D match, TRBD1 (6 bases). Germline V gene sequence: CDR1 SNHLY, CDR2 FYNNEI. The CDR3 has 9 amino acids. The CDR3 coding sequence is TGTGACTCCAGGGGCGAGCAGTACTTC. It translates to CDSRGEQYF.

The CDR3: CSVGREGVGYGYTF. The CDR3, as DNA: TGCAGCGTGGGGAGGGAGGGGGTCGGCTATGGCTACACCTTC. The V and J genes are TRBV29-1 and TRBJ1-2, with a possible D match to TRBD1 (6 bases). This CDR3 comprises 14 residues. Trimming took 6 bases from V and 4 from J, leaving 18 bases between them. The germline CDR1 and CDR2 sequences are SQVTM and ANQGSEA.

The gene calls are TRBV15 and TRBJ2-3; TRBD1 matches 9 bases. There are 17 residues in the CDR3. V shed 0 bases, J shed 3 bases, and the junction held 7 bases outside the gene matches. Germline lookup yields CDR1 LNHNV and CDR2 YYDKDF (reference sequence). DNA for the CDR3: TGTGCCACCAGCAGAGATTATCGACAGGGGGGAACAGATACGCAGTATTTT. It translates to CATSRDYRQGGTDTQYF. Full variable domain (remainder filled in from reference TRBV15 and TRBJ2-3): DAMVIQNPRYQVTQFGKPVTLSCSQTLNHNVMYWYQQKSSQAPKLLFHYYDKDFNNEADTPDNFQSRRPNTSFCFLDIRSPGLGDTAMYLCATSRDYRQGGTDTQYFGPGTRLTVL.

The chain joins TRBV29-1 to TRBJ2-5; weak D call: TRBD1 (5 bases). Germline CDR1 reads SQVTM; CDR2 reads ANQGSEA. The CDR3 runs 13 residues. Trimming cost V 8 bases and J 5 bases, with 18 bases left between them. The CDR3 DNA reads TGCAGCTTAGTGAACAGGTTAGGGGAGACCCAGTACTTC. As protein: CSLVNRLGETQYF.